Sequencing of this T cell receptor (beta chain) was carried out in a study of shared clonotypes between healthy human individuals. Details on this clone: Its matching antigen is unknown. This sample includes further DNA sequences coding for the same CDR3.

In the authors' workflow: There were no quality scores in the junction-only immunoSEQ sequences, so filtering differed. Produced via immunoSEQ multiplex PCR; TCRdb's table is partial and in-frame only. V and J calls and clone size are given by that table; D and trimming were obtained from the DNA. In the table there are hundreds of thousands of clones, 55% to 85% of which are singletons. Overall study findings and caveats: Limitation of the genetic and exposure-history diversity represented came from the few donors.

Germline CDR1 is MGHRA and CDR2 is YSYEKL. The CDR3 runs 16 residues. Trimming took 1 base from V and 1 from J, leaving 11 bases between them. Sequencing was done on a sample of memory CD4+ T cells sorted from blood. The sample's subset: CD45RA-negative fraction. The chain uses TRBV4-1 and TRBJ2-1; D gene ambiguous. The clonotype was recovered from a woman aged 30 to 39 in good health. This chain's CDR3 is CASSQGQASSYNEQFF. The CDR3 DNA reads as TGCGCCAGCAGCCAAGGTCAAGCGAGTTCCTACAATGAGCAGTTCTTC.